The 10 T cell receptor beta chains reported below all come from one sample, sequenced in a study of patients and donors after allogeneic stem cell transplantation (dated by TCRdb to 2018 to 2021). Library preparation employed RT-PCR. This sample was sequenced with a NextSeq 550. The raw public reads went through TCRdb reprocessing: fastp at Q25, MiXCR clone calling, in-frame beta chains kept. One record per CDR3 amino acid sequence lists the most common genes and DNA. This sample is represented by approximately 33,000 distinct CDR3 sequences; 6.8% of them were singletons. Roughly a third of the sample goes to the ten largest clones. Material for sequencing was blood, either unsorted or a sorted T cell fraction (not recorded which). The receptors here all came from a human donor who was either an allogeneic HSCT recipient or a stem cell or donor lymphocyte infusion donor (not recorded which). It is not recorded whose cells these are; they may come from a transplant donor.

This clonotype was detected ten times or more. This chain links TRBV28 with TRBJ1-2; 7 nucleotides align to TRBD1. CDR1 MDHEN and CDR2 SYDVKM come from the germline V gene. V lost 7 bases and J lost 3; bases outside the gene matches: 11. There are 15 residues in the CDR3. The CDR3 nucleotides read TGTGCCAGCACACAGGGGTCCCGCTGGCACTATGGCTACACCTTC. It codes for CASTQGSRWHYGYTF.

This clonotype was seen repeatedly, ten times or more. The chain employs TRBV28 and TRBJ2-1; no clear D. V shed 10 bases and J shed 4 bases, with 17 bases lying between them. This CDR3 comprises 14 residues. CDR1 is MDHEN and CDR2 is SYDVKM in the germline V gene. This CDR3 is CATFPGGLYNEQFF. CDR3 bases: TGTGCCACCTTCCCGGGTGGCCTTTACAATGAGCAGTTCTTC.

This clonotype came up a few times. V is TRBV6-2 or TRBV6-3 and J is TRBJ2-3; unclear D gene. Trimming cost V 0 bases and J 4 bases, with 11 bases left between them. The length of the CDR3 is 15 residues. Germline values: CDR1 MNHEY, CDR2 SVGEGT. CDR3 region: CASSYSPLGPDTQYF. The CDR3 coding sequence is TGTGCCAGCAGTTACTCGCCTCTGGGCCCAGATACGCAGTATTTT.

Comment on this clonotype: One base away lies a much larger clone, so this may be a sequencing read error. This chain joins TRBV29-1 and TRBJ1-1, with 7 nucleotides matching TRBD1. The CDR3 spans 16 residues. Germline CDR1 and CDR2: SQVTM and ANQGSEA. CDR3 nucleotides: TGCAGGGTTGAGGAAGGGGAGACAGGGCCGAACACTGAAGCTTTCTTT. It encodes CRVEEGETGPNTEAFF. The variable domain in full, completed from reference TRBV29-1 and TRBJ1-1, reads SAVISQKPSRDICQRGTSLTIQCQVDSQVTMMFWYRQQPGQSLTLIATANQGSEATYESGFVIDKFPISRPNLTFSTLTVSNMSPEDSSIYLCRVEEGETGPNTEAFFGQGTRLTVV.

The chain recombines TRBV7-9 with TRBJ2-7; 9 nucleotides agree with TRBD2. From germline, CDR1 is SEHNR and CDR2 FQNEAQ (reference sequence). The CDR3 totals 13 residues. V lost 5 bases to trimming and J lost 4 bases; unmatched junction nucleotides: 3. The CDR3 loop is CASSQLAGYEQYF. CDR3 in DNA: TGTGCCAGCAGCCAACTAGCGGGTTACGAGCAGTACTTC.

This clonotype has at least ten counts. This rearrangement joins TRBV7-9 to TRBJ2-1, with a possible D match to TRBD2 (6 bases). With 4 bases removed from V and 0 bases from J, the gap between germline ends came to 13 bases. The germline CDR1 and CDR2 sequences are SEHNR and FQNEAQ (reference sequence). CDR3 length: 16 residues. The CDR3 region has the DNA TGTGCCAGCAGCTACTTTCGCGGGGTCTCCTACAATGAGCAGTTCTTC. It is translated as CASSYFRGVSYNEQFF.

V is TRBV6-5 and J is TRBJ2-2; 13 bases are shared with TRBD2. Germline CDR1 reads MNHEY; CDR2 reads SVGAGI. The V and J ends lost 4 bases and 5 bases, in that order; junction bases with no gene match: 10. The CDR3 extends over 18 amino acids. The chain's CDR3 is CASSSSGLAGLTTGELFF. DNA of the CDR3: TGTGCCAGCAGTTCCTCGGGACTAGCGGGATTAACTACCGGGGAGCTGTTTTTT.

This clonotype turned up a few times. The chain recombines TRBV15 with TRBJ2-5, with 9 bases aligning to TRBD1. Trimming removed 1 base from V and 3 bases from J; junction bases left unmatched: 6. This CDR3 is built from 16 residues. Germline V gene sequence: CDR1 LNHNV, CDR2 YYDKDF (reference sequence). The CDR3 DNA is TGTGCCACCAGCAGAGGAAAAACAGGGGGCGAAGAGACCCAGTACTTC. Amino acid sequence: CATSRGKTGGEETQYF.

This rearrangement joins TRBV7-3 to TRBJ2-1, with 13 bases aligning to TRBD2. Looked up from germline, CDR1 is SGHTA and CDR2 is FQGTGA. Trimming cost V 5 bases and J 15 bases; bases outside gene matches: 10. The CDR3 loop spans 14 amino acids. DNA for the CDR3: TGTGCCAGCAGCCCGGGACTAGCGGGATCCCGGGCGTTCTTC. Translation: CASSPGLAGSRAFF.

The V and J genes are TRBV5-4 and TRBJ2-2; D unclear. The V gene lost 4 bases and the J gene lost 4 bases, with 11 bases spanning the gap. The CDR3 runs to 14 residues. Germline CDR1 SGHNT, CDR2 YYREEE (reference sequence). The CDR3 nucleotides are TGTGCCAGCAGCCGCGGTCAACCCACCGGGGAGCTGTTTTTT. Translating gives CASSRGQPTGELFF.